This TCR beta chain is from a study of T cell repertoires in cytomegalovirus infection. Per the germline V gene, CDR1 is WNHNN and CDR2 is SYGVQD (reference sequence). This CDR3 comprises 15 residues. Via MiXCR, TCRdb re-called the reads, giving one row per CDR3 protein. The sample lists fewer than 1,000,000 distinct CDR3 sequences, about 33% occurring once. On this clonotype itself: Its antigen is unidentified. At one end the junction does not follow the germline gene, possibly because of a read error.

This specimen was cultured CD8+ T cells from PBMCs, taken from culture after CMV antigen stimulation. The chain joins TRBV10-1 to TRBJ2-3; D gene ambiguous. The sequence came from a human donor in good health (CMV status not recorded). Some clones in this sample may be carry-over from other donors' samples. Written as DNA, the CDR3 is TGCGCCAGCAGTGAGTCGACGATTCGCACAGATACGCTGTATTTT. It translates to CASSESTIRTDTLYF.